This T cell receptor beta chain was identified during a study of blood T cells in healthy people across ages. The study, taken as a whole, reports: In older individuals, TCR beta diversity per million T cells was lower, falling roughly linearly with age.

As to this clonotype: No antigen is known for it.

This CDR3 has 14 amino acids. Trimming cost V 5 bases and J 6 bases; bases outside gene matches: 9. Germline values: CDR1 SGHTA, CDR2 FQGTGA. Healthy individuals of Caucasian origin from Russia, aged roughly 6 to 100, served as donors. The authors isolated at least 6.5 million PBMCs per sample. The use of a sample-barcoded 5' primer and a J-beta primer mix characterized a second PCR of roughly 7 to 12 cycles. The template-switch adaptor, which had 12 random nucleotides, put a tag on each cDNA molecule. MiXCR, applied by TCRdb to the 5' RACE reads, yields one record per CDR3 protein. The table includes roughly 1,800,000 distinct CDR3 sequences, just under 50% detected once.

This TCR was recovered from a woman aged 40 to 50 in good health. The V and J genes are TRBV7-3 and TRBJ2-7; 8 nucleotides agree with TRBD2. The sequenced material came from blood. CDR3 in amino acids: CASSQFTSGTEQYF. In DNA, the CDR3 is TGTGCCAGCAGCCAGTTTACTAGCGGTACCGAGCAGTACTTC.